The rows below give T cell receptor beta chains drawn from one sample of a study of T cells in Graves' hyperthyroidism and ophthalmopathy. TCRdb passed the multiplex PCR reads through MiXCR, listing each CDR3 protein once. The data hold around 620,000 distinct CDR3 sequences, with about 14% observed a single time. The sequencing input was blood. The receptors derive from a woman between 18 and 29 years old with Graves' ophthalmopathy. Both conserved end residues are part of each CDR3. The D gene is left open where the match is weak. The size entry is marked missing in some rows and otherwise reads once, few, many or a size class.

j_call v_call d_call cdr3_length clone_size cdr3_aa cdr3_nt
TRBJ2-3 TRBV11-3 - 14 many CASSLMGMPDTQYF TGTGCCAGCAGCTTAATGGGGATGCCAGATACGCAGTATTTT
TRBJ2-7 TRBV3-1 - 13 many CASSQAPRSEQYF TGTGCCAGCAGCCAAGCCCCGAGGTCCGAGCAGTACTTC
TRBJ1-5 TRBV27 - 15 many CASSLGGAGNQPQHF TGTGCCAGCAGTTTAGGGGGCGCGGGCAATCAGCCCCAGCATTTT
TRBJ2-7 TRBV7-2 TRBD1 15 few CASSSGTGPGYEQYF TGTGCCAGCAGCTCCGGGACAGGCCCAGGCTACGAGCAGTACTTC
TRBJ2-7 TRBV20-1 TRBD2 17 - CSARESRLAGLKSGQYF TGCAGTGCTAGAGAAAGTCGACTAGCGGGTCTGAAGAGCGGGCAGTACTTC
TRBJ2-7 TRBV12-3/TRBV12-4 TRBD2 15 many CASSLPGTSGYEQYF TGTGCCAGCAGCCTTCCCGGGACTAGCGGCTACGAGCAGTACTTC
TRBJ2-2 TRBV7-6 - 20 few CASSYTGGASSGRGTGELFF TGTGCCAGCAGCTATACAGGGGGCGCGTCAAGCGGGAGAGGCACCGGGGAGCTGTTTTTT
TRBJ2-5 TRBV7-3 - 15 many CASSLPQGGGETQYF TGTGCCAGCAGCTTACCTCAGGGAGGGGGAGAGACCCAGTACTTC
TRBJ1-2 TRBV20-1 - 14 - CSASREGSNYGYTF TGCAGTGCTAGTAGGGAGGGATCAAACTATGGCTACACCTTC
TRBJ2-1 TRBV4-2 TRBD1 16 - CASSLGTGTGINEQFF TGTGCCAGCAGCCTCGGCACCGGGACAGGGATTAATGAGCAGTTCTTC
TRBJ2-1 TRBV6-1 TRBD2 15 few CASSVSSGSFNEQFF TGTGCCAGCAGTGTATCTAGCGGGAGCTTCAATGAGCAGTTCTTC
TRBJ1-4 TRBV20-1 - 14 few CSARIGTRVEKLFF TGCAGTGCTAGAATAGGGACAAGGGTAGAAAAACTGTTTTTT
TRBJ2-1 TRBV12-3/TRBV12-4 - 10 many CASSAGEQFF TGTGCCAGCAGCGCAGGGGAGCAGTTCTTC
TRBJ2-2 TRBV12-3/TRBV12-4 - 14 many CASEAGQETGELFF TGTGCCAGCGAAGCGGGACAGGAGACCGGGGAGCTGTTTTTT
TRBJ1-5 TRBV6-1 - 15 few CASSGGWGPNQPQHF TGTGCCAGCAGCGGAGGGTGGGGCCCCAATCAGCCCCAGCATTTT
TRBJ1-2 TRBV5-4 - 15 few CASSFRVGQYYGYTF TGTGCCAGCAGCTTTCGTGTCGGGCAGTACTATGGCTACACCTTC
TRBJ1-4 TRBV20-1 TRBD1 19 few CSARDYRGEFSATNEKLFF TGCAGTGCTAGAGATTACAGGGGGGAGTTCAGCGCGACTAATGAAAAACTGTTTTTT
TRBJ1-1 TRBV27 - 15 many CASTAFPVGVTEAFF TGTGCCAGCACAGCCTTTCCCGTAGGGGTCACTGAAGCTTTCTTT
TRBJ1-2 TRBV7-2 - 17 many CASSLVVGVSPNYGYTF TGTGCCAGCAGCTTAGTTGTAGGGGTCTCCCCTAACTATGGCTACACCTTC
TRBJ2-7 TRBV18 TRBD2 16 - CASSPNPGLGGYEQYF TGTGCCAGCTCACCAAATCCGGGACTAGGGGGCTACGAGCAGTACTTC
TRBJ2-1 TRBV30 TRBD2 15 few CAWSVLTGRASEQFF TGTGCCTGGAGTGTACTCACCGGGAGGGCCTCTGAGCAGTTCTTC
TRBJ2-5 TRBV28 - 16 few CASSQLRSGVQETQYF TGTGCCAGCAGTCAACTCCGATCGGGAGTTCAAGAGACCCAGTACTTC
TRBJ1-5 TRBV19 - 15 few CASSSGRPRDGAQHF TGTGCCAGTAGTTCTGGCAGACCGAGGGATGGGGCCCAGCATTTT
TRBJ2-5 TRBV28 - 18 many CASSPFPRQGKRGETQYF TGTGCCAGCAGTCCATTCCCCCGCCAGGGGAAGAGGGGAGAGACCCAGTACTTC
TRBJ1-1 TRBV7-8 - 18 many CASSPGVGGVGVNTEAFF TGTGCCAGCAGCCCTGGGGTTGGAGGGGTAGGGGTGAACACTGAAGCTTTCTTT
TRBJ2-5 TRBV5-4 TRBD1 14 few CASSFTGGGKTQYF TGTGCCAGCAGCTTCACAGGGGGCGGGAAGACCCAGTACTTC
TRBJ2-5 TRBV6-6 TRBD1 15 many CASSYSAGGSETQYF TGTGCCAGCAGTTACTCGGCAGGGGGAAGCGAGACCCAGTACTTC
TRBJ1-2 TRBV6-1 TRBD1 16 few CASRLSPGQGTYGYTF TGTGCCAGCAGACTAAGTCCGGGACAGGGGACCTATGGCTACACCTTC
TRBJ2-7 TRBV7-2 - 14 many CASSLIGTMYEQYF TGTGCCAGCAGCTTAATCGGAACAATGTACGAGCAGTACTTC
TRBJ2-3 TRBV28 - 15 many CASTETFWLTDTQYF TGTGCCAGCACCGAGACTTTCTGGCTGACAGATACGCAGTATTTT
TRBJ2-7 TRBV4-2 - 15 - CASSHRKSEGYEQYF TGTGCCAGCAGCCACCGAAAATCGGAGGGCTACGAGCAGTACTTC
TRBJ2-7 TRBV4-1 - 13 - CASSWDLFYEQYF TGCGCCAGCAGCTGGGACCTGTTCTACGAGCAGTACTTC
TRBJ2-5 TRBV20-1 - 14 few CSAHSGGGEETQYF TGCAGTGCTCATAGTGGAGGAGGGGAAGAGACCCAGTACTTC
TRBJ1-1 TRBV10-3 - 13 many CAIKLRDNTEAFF TGTGCCATCAAACTAAGGGATAACACTGAAGCTTTCTTT
TRBJ2-7 TRBV7-2 TRBD2 15 many CASSLWFREGGEQYF TGTGCCAGCAGCTTATGGTTTCGGGAGGGCGGAGAGCAGTACTTC
TRBJ2-2 TRBV7-3 TRBD2 14 many CASSEVAGTGELFF TGTGCCAGCAGCGAGGTAGCGGGCACCGGGGAGCTGTTTTTT
TRBJ2-1 TRBV12-3/TRBV12-4 - 14 many CASSFPVGYNEQFF TGTGCCAGCAGTTTCCCGGTGGGATACAATGAGCAGTTCTTC
TRBJ1-1 TRBV2 - 14 many CASNSLGQNTEAFF TGTGCCAGCAACTCCTTAGGACAAAACACTGAAGCTTTCTTT
TRBJ1-1 TRBV20-1 TRBD1 16 many CSASDGQGRVNTEAFF TGCAGTGCTAGCGATGGACAGGGACGTGTGAACACTGAAGCTTTCTTT
TRBJ2-1 TRBV7-6 TRBD1 21 - CASSVQTRRTGVTGSYNEQFF TGTGCCAGCAGCGTCCAAACCCGGAGGACAGGGGTTACGGGGAGCTACAATGAGCAGTTCTTC
TRBJ1-1 TRBV9 - 13 many CASSVGLDTEAFF TGTGCCAGCAGCGTAGGACTGGACACTGAAGCTTTCTTT
TRBJ1-1 TRBV27 - 16 many CASRPIGATSNTEAFF TGTGCCAGCAGACCCATCGGGGCAACATCGAACACTGAAGCTTTCTTT
TRBJ1-3 TRBV5-6 - 17 few CASSSPLSGSSGNTIYF TGTGCCAGCAGCTCACCTCTATCGGGGTCCTCTGGAAACACCATATATTTT